The clone carrying this TCR beta chain has more than one count but fewer than ten. Its antigen is unidentified. This sample is drawn from a study of beta chain features in type 1 diabetes. General observations from the study: Patients with type 1 diabetes showed fewer VDJ junction insertions and more deletions. Shortening of TCRB CDR3s, moderate but significant, appeared in all four CD4+ subsets of Type 1 diabetes patients. Any PCR bias toward short templates would affect both groups alike. High-TCR-expressing cells could be over-represented by cDNA sequencing. Patients' naive, central memory and regulatory TCRB repertoires appeared more alike than those of healthy donors.

Expressed TCRB transcripts were sequenced after all isolated RNA was converted to cDNA. Profiled with immunoSEQ multiplex PCR; TCRdb holds only in-frame clones, not every one. The data contain around 250,000 clones, approximately 15% of them singletons. Germline CDR1 is MGHDK and CDR2 is SYGVNS. The CDR3 length is 13 residues. V was shortened by 2 bases and J by 2 bases, with 5 bases between the two germline ends. The chain uses TRBV25-1 and TRBJ2-3; D is uncertain. The sequence derives from a man aged 25 to 40 with type 1 diabetes. The sequencing input was naive CD4+ T cells from blood. The chain's CDR3 is CASSEPYTDTQYF. The CDR3 DNA follows: TGTGCCAGCAGTGAACCCTACACAGATACGCAGTATTTT.